This entry concerns a single T cell receptor (beta chain). Clones were read by immunoSEQ multiplex PCR, and TCRdb kept only the in-frame ones, dropping some. The data contain some 50,000 clones, approximately 90% of them singletons. The V end lost 5 bases, the J end lost 7 bases, and 20 bases lay between the germline ends. CDR1 SGHVS and CDR2 FNYEAQ come from the germline V gene. There are 15 residues in the CDR3. These data originate in a study of T cell changes during pregnancy in multiple sclerosis. The source is a female donor with multiple sclerosis, enrolled in a pregnancy study. The rearrangement joins TRBV7-6 to TRBJ1-1; tentative D call: TRBD1 (6 bases). The sequences come from CD8+ T cells from peripheral blood mononuclear cells, collected in the second trimester of pregnancy. The CDR3 is CASSPPNREGDEAFF. CDR3 coding DNA: TGTGCCAGCAGCCCCCCAAACAGGGAGGGAGATGAAGCTTTCTTT.